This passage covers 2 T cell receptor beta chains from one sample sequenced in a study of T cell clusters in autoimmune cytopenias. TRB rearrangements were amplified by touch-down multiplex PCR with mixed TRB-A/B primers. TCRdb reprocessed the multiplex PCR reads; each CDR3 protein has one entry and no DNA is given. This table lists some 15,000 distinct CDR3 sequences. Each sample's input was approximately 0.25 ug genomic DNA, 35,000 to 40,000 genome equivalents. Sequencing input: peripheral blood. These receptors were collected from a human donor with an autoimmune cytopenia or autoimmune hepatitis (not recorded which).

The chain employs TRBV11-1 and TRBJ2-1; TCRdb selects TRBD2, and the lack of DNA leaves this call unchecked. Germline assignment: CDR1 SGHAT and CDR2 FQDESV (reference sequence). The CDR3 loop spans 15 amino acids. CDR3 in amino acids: CASSTGLNIGNEQFF.

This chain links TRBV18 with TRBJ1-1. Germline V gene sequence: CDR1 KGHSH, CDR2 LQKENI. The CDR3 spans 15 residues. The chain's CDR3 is CASSPVSQVNTEAFF.